These 15 T cell receptor beta chains originate from one sample sequenced in a study of cytotoxic CD8 clonotypes in ibrutinib-treated CLL. The method was immunoSEQ multiplex PCR; TCRdb's version includes in-frame clones alone and lacks a portion of them. Seen here are under 30,000 clones, roughly 76% observed once, and the top ten hold 51%. Sequencing used PBMCs, obtained after 36 months of ibrutinib treatment. The receptors were gathered from a human donor with chronic lymphocytic leukemia.

The chain couples TRBV5-1 to TRBJ2-1; TRBD1 aligns across 8 bases. V trimming: 4 bases; J trimming: 6 bases; junction bases outside the gene matches: 9. Looked up from germline, CDR1 is SGHRS and CDR2 is YFSETQ. The CDR3 loop spans 15 amino acids. CDR3: CASSLPEQGGNEQFF. For the CDR3, the DNA is TGCGCCAGCAGCCTGCCCGAACAGGGGGGCAATGAGCAGTTCTTC.

The chain combines TRBV5-4 with TRBJ1-2; no definite D call. V was trimmed by 0 bases and J by 1 base, leaving 7 bases between them. The CDR3 spans 14 residues. Per the germline V gene, CDR1 is SGHNT and CDR2 is YYREEE (reference sequence). CDR3 loop: CASSLEPLNYGYTF. For the CDR3, the DNA is TGTGCCAGCAGCTTGGAACCGCTTAACTATGGCTACACCTTC.

The rearrangement links TRBV29-1 to TRBJ1-1; perhaps TRBD1 as D (6 bases). V shed 6 bases and J shed 1 base, with 15 bases lying between them. The CDR3 has 14 residues. Germline CDR1 is SQVTM and CDR2 is ANQGSEA. The CDR3 DNA reads as TGCAGCGTAGGACAGAGACTCTCGAACACTGAAGCTTTCTTT. Amino acids: CSVGQRLSNTEAFF.

This chain links TRBV27 with TRBJ2-3; TRBD1 is a possible D gene (6 bases). The CDR3 sequence is 12 residues long. Germline CDR1 MNHEY, CDR2 SMNVEV (reference sequence). Trimming removed 6 bases at V and 3 bases at J, with 7 bases between. The CDR3 coding sequence is TGTGCCAGCAGGGGGGCGACAGATACGCAGTATTTT. Residues: CASRGATDTQYF.

The rearrangement uses TRBV27 and TRBJ1-5; no definite D call. Trimming pared 6 bases from V and 4 bases from J, leaving 10 bases between. Germline CDR1 reads MNHEY; CDR2 reads SMNVEV (reference sequence). The CDR3 covers 13 residues. The CDR3 is CASRQSLNQPQHF. CDR3 in DNA: TGTGCCAGCAGACAGAGCTTAAATCAGCCCCAGCATTTT.

The rearrangement links TRBV19 to TRBJ2-7; 8 bases map to TRBD1. The CDR3 totals 15 residues. The trim removed 5 bases at V and 3 bases at J, leaving 9 bases unmatched. CDR1 is LNHDA, CDR2 SQIVND, per germline (reference sequence). The CDR3 here is CASSGPGQGSYEQYF. CDR3 DNA sequence: TGTGCCAGTAGTGGCCCCGGACAGGGTAGCTACGAGCAGTACTTC.

The CDR3 spells CASSARQGGETQYF. CDR3 coding DNA: TGTGCCAGTAGTGCACGACAGGGAGGGGAGACCCAGTACTTC. This sequence joins TRBV19 and TRBJ2-5, with D perhaps being TRBD1 or TRBD2 (7 bases each). CDR1 and CDR2 from the germline V gene are LNHDA and SQIVND (reference sequence). Trimming left V 5 bases short and J 5 bases short, with 15 bases between. The CDR3 spans 14 residues.

The chain couples TRBV7-3 to TRBJ2-1, with D possibly TRBD1 on 5 matching bases. Trimming pared 2 bases from V and 8 bases from J, leaving 10 bases between. The CDR3 spans 13 residues. Germline CDR1 SGHTA, CDR2 FQGTGA. The CDR3 sequence is CASSLQGGDEQFF. In DNA form, the CDR3 reads TGTGCCAGCAGCTTACAGGGTGGTGATGAGCAGTTCTTC.

The chain's CDR3 is CASSIQGINYGYTF. The DNA of the CDR3 is TGTGCCAGCAGCATTCAGGGGATCAACTATGGCTACACCTTC. V and J are TRBV7-2 and TRBJ1-2, with D perhaps matching TRBD1 (6 bases). The CDR3 contains 14 residues. Germline V gene sequence: CDR1 SGHTA, CDR2 FQGNSA. V was clipped by 5 bases and J by 2 bases, with 12 bases between them.

The chain uses TRBV18 and TRBJ1-3; TRBD1 aligns across 7 bases. CDR1 is KGHSH, CDR2 LQKENI, per germline. Trimming cost V 4 bases and J 0 bases; bases outside gene matches: 9. CDR3 length: 17 residues. Written as DNA, the CDR3 is TGTGCCAGCTCACTCCGACAGGGATCGAGCTCTGGAAACACCATATATTTT. This encodes CASSLRQGSSSGNTIYF.

This chain links TRBV7-9 with TRBJ2-7, with D tentatively TRBD1 (6 bases). Germline V gene data show CDR1 as SEHNR and CDR2 as FQNEAQ (reference sequence). V was clipped by 8 bases and J by 0 bases, with 11 bases between them. This CDR3 has 13 amino acids. The CDR3 sequence: CASGGANSYEQYF. CDR3 sequence (DNA): TGTGCCAGCGGGGGCGCAAACTCCTACGAGCAGTACTTC.

The genes are TRBV29-1 and TRBJ2-7; D gene uncertain. CDR1 SQVTM and CDR2 ANQGSEA come from the germline V gene. The CDR3 spans 10 residues. The V gene lost 5 bases and the J gene lost 5 bases, with 7 bases spanning the gap. CDR3 sequence: CSVLSDEQYF. As DNA, the CDR3 is TGCAGCGTTTTGTCGGACGAGCAGTACTTC.

The rearrangement joins TRBV5-1 to TRBJ2-7, with 7 bases fitting TRBD1. Trimming took 4 bases from V and 0 from J; bases not matched to a gene: 7. CDR3 length: 15 residues. Germline CDR1 and CDR2: SGHRS and YFSETQ. CDR3 nucleotide sequence: TGCGCCAGCAGCAGCCACAGGGGTTCCTCCTACGAGCAGTACTTC. Protein sequence: CASSSHRGSSYEQYF.

The chain is built from TRBV5-6 and TRBJ1-1; TRBD1 matches at 10 bases. This CDR3 has 15 residues. V dropped 4 bases and J dropped 0; count of bases not matched to a gene: 3. CDR1 SGHDT and CDR2 YYEEEE come from the germline V gene. CDR3 loop: CASSRDRGMNTEAFF. CDR3 bases: TGTGCCAGCAGCCGGGACAGGGGAATGAACACTGAAGCTTTCTTT.

The chain uses TRBV5-1 and TRBJ2-3; no clear D gene. CDR1 is SGHRS and CDR2 is YFSETQ in the germline V gene. This CDR3 region has 15 residues. The V and J ends lost 4 bases and 3 bases respectively, with 15 bases between them. CDR3 protein: CASSESPLMTDTQYF. The DNA of the CDR3 is TGCGCCAGCAGCGAGAGTCCCTTGATGACAGATACGCAGTATTTT.